These T cell receptor beta chains were read from a single sample in a study of T cell changes during pregnancy in multiple sclerosis. Generated by immunoSEQ multiplex PCR, the TCRdb table keeps only in-frame clones and is missing some. The data hold some 58,000 clones, with over 95% observed a single time. The sequencing here drew on CD8+ T cells from peripheral blood mononuclear cells, taken after pregnancy. Every receptor here comes from a female donor with multiple sclerosis, enrolled in a pregnancy study. Each CDR3 is given with its conserved first and last residue. A D gene is named only where the DNA matches it firmly. For some rows the clone size is stated as once, few or many, or as a class when expanded; others skip it.

TRBJ2-7	13	TRBV7-9	NA	TRBD2	TGTGCCAGCAGTTCCGGGACTAGTAACGAGCAGTACTTC	CASSSGTSNEQYF
TRBJ2-7	12	TRBV11-3	NA	NA	TGCATCCCGGGTTGGCGCTCCTACGAGCAGTACTTC	CIPGWRSYEQYF
TRBJ1-2	13	TRBV7-9	NA	TRBD1	TGTGCCAGCAGCCCAGGGGGCCCCAATGGCTACACCTTC	CASSPGGPNGYTF
TRBJ1-1	14	TRBV4-1	NA	NA	TGCGCCAGCAGCATCGGACAGACAAACACTGAAGCTTTCTTT	CASSIGQTNTEAFF
TRBJ1-2	14	TRBV9	NA	NA	TGTGCCAGCAGCGGTTACAGGGAATCATATGGCTACACCTTC	CASSGYRESYGYTF
TRBJ1-5	14	TRBV7-9	NA	NA	TGTGCCAGCAGCCGAGAGGCTAGCAATCAGCCCCAGCATTTT	CASSREASNQPQHF
TRBJ2-7	17	TRBV14	NA	TRBD2	TGTGCCAGCAGCCAAGATGAGGCTAGCGGGATTTCCTACGAGCAGTACTTC	CASSQDEASGISYEQYF
TRBJ2-1	13	TRBV11-3	once	TRBD2	TGTGCCAGCGGTAGCGGGCACAACGGTGAGCAGTTCTTC	CASGSGHNGEQFF
TRBJ1-2	14	TRBV27	NA	NA	TGTGCCAGCAGTACGGGGGGCCGCCTCTATGGCTACACCTTC	CASSTGGRLYGYTF
TRBJ2-3	17	TRBV28	NA	TRBD2	TGTGCCAGCAGTTTTTTTATCAGCGGGGGCGGTACAGATACGCAGTATTTT	CASSFFISGGGTDTQYF
TRBJ1-3	17	TRBV7-9	NA	TRBD1	TGTGCCAGCAGCCCAGATGGACAGGGATACTCTGGAAACACCATATATTTT	CASSPDGQGYSGNTIYF
TRBJ1-1	13	TRBV7-9	NA	NA	TGTGCCAGCAGCCAACGACAGGTTCCTGAAGCTTTCTTT	CASSQRQVPEAFF
TRBJ1-5	15	TRBV19	once	NA	TGTGCCAGTAGTCTGGCCACCCGGGGCAATCAGCCCCAGCATTTT	CASSLATRGNQPQHF
TRBJ1-4	19	TRBV21-1	NA	NA	TGTGCCAGCAGCAAAGAAAAGGGACAGGGCCTCTATAGGATGGAAAAACTGTTTTTT	CASSKEKGQGLYRMEKLFF
TRBJ2-1	18	TRBV5-6	NA	TRBD2	TGTGCCAGCAGCTTGAAGCTCACGGGACTAGCGGGAGTACGTGAGCAGTTCTTC	CASSLKLTGLAGVREQFF